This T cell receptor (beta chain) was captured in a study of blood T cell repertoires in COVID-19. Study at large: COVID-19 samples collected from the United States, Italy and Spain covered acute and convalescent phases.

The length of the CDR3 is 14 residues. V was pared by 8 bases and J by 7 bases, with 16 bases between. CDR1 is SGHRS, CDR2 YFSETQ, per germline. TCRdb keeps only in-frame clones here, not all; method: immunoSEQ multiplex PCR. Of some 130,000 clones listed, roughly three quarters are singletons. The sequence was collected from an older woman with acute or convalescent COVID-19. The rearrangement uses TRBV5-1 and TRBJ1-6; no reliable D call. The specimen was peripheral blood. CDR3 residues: CASREWERNSPLHF. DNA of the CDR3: TGCGCCAGTAGGGAGTGGGAGCGGAATTCACCCCTCCACTTT. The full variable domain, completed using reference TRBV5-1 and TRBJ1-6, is KAGVTQTPRYLIKTRGQQVTLSCSPISGHRSVSWYQQTPGQGLQFLFEYFSETQRNKGNFPGRFSGRQFSNSRSEMNVSTLELGDSALYLCASREWERNSPLHFGNGTRLTVT.